Presented here are 5 T cell receptor beta chains from one specimen sequenced in a study of CD4 T cells in relation to SARS-CoV-2 and coronaviruses. Assay used: immunoSEQ multiplex PCR; TCRdb lists only in-frame clones, some missing. The data contain some 35,000 clones, roughly 84% of them singletons. What these receptors recognize is not known. Sequencing was carried out using naive CD4+ T cells from PBMCs, cultured in vitro. Specified subset: naive CD4+ T cells isolated by negative enrichment. The receptor source for this set is an adult with COVID-19.

The chain carries TRBV5-1 and TRBJ1-2; TRBD1 matches at 9 bases. Trimming at V came to 0 bases and at J to 7 bases, leaving 4 bases not matched to a gene. The CDR3 consists of 14 residues. CDR1 is SGHRS and CDR2 is YFSETQ in the germline V gene. As DNA, the CDR3 is TGCGCCAGCAGCTTGGGAGGACAGGGGAGTGGCTACACCTTC. Amino acid sequence: CASSLGGQGSGYTF.

The chain couples TRBV10-3 to TRBJ2-1; either TRBD1 or TRBD2 may fit D (5 bases each). CDR1 and CDR2 (germline): ENHRY, SYGVKD. V lost 10 bases and J lost 11, with 24 bases in between. The CDR3 consists of 14 residues. The CDR3 loop reads CATVGERATMKQFF. The CDR3 region has the DNA TGTGCCACAGTGGGGGAGAGGGCCACAATGAAGCAGTTCTTC.

The V and J genes are TRBV6-2 or TRBV6-3 and TRBJ1-1; unclear D gene. The V gene lost 6 bases and the J gene lost 2 bases, with 10 bases spanning the gap. The CDR3 length is 13 residues. CDR1 is MNHEY, CDR2 SVGEGT, per germline. The CDR3 DNA follows: TGTGCCAGCAGCGGACTGGAAAACACTGAAGCTTTCTTT. Its protein is CASSGLENTEAFF.

This clone came up a few times. Other DNA sequences in this sample translate to the same CDR3. V gene TRBV6-2 or TRBV6-3 combines with J gene TRBJ2-7; TRBD2 aligns across 11 bases. This CDR3 is 14 amino acids long. Germline CDR1 MNHEY, CDR2 SVGEGT. J was trimmed by 3 bases and V by 2 bases; bases with no gene match: 0. The DNA of the CDR3 is TGTGCCAGCAGTTACGGGACTAGCGGCTACGAGCAGTACTTC. This gives the protein CASSYGTSGYEQYF.

This chain connects TRBV7-3 to TRBJ2-3; 7 bases are a match to TRBD1. The CDR3 is 13 amino acids. After removal of 5 bases from V and 4 bases from J, the junction contained 3 bases not matched to a gene. Germline V gene lookup returns CDR1 SGHTA and CDR2 FQGTGA. Written as DNA, the CDR3 is TGTGCCAGCAGCCCCCAGGGGGCAGATACGCAGTATTTT. Residues: CASSPQGADTQYF.